This is a list of T cell receptor beta chains from one sample in a study of beta chain features in type 1 diabetes. Profiled with immunoSEQ multiplex PCR; TCRdb holds only in-frame clones, not every one. The sample has 200,000 to 250,000 clones, about a tenth seen once. What was sequenced was central memory CD4+ T cells from blood. These receptors were obtained from a man younger than 35 in good health. The conserved cysteine and the conserved F or W are not part of the CDR3 here. The order of the fields is V gene, J gene, CDR3 protein.

v_call: TRBV4-3; j_call: TRBJ2-1; cdr3_aa: ASSPQGGSLRSYNEQF
v_call: TRBV30; j_call: TRBJ2-2; cdr3_aa: AWSVIRAGELF
v_call: TRBV7-7; j_call: TRBJ2-1; cdr3_aa: ASSSGQLAGSEQF
v_call: TRBV5-1; j_call: TRBJ2-7; cdr3_aa: ASSLDPGPSYEQY
v_call: TRBV25-1; j_call: TRBJ1-2; cdr3_aa: ASTSGTGIGYGYT
v_call: TRBV29-1; j_call: TRBJ1-1; cdr3_aa: SVVGAGEIPEAF
v_call: TRBV7-2; j_call: TRBJ2-7; cdr3_aa: ASSLRPTSGAAYEQY
v_call: TRBV14; j_call: TRBJ1-1; cdr3_aa: ASSSTMNTEAF
v_call: TRBV27; j_call: TRBJ2-3; cdr3_aa: ASSLKWPDTQY
v_call: TRBV7-9; j_call: TRBJ2-5; cdr3_aa: ASSLARQQETQY
v_call: TRBV9; j_call: TRBJ1-5; cdr3_aa: ASSVNGEQPQH
v_call: TRBV5-1; j_call: TRBJ2-1; cdr3_aa: ASSLGPGGSGEQF
v_call: TRBV29-1; j_call: TRBJ2-2; cdr3_aa: SVEQGAGELF
v_call: TRBV9; j_call: .; cdr3_aa: ASSVLGTGEQY
v_call: TRBV11-2; j_call: TRBJ2-5; cdr3_aa: ASSPGAARGQETQY
v_call: TRBV7-9; j_call: TRBJ2-5; cdr3_aa: ASSPVGGQETQY
v_call: TRBV11-1; j_call: TRBJ2-3; cdr3_aa: ASSLYSSGSRDTQY
v_call: TRBV29-1; j_call: TRBJ2-5; cdr3_aa: SVDRGNGETQY
v_call: TRBV27; j_call: TRBJ2-7; cdr3_aa: ASSPNPTLAHNYEQY
v_call: TRBV21-1; j_call: TRBJ2-7; cdr3_aa: ASPSTRTGPDEQY
v_call: TRBV10-3; j_call: TRBJ2-7; cdr3_aa: AISVQREQY
v_call: TRBV30; j_call: TRBJ1-1; cdr3_aa: AWSATSILATEAF